This TCR beta chain was captured by sequencing in a study of regulatory T cells in long-lasting Graves disease. iRepertoire HTBI primers and Arm-PCR of CDR3 regions built TCR beta libraries. Via MiXCR, TCRdb re-called the multiplex PCR reads, giving one row per CDR3 protein. The sample comprises some 250,000 distinct CDR3 sequences, about 19% of which are singletons, and about 14% rests with the top ten. The time point: newly diagnosed GD, antithyroid drugs for less than 3 months. Extracted RNA from PBMCs served as the source of the TCR library. The sequence was obtained from a female donor with Graves disease. The sequences come from peripheral blood mononuclear cells (PBMCs), collected at new diagnosis, from a patient treated with antithyroid drugs.

In nucleotides, the CDR3 is TGTGCCAGTAAGATCTGGGGCACTGAAGCTTTCTTT. This sequence encodes CASKIWGTEAFF. The chain carries TRBV19 and TRBJ1-1, with no clear D. This CDR3 region has 12 residues. The ends were cut back, 7 bases at V and 4 bases at J, with 10 bases in the middle. Germline V lookup: CDR1 LNHDA, CDR2 SQIVND (reference sequence).